This T cell receptor (beta chain) was profiled in a study of technical replicates of blood from four donors. The CDR3 is 16 residues long. Germline V gene sequence: CDR1 LNHNV, CDR2 YYDKDF (reference sequence). J was trimmed by 2 bases and V by 1 base; bases with no gene match: 7. Some clones are missing from TCRdb's copy, which holds only in-frame ones; the method was immunoSEQ multiplex PCR. Of tens of thousands of clones listed, about 95% were seen once; the top ten hold 0.2% to 0.3%. The V call is TRBV15, the J call TRBJ1-2; 7 bases line up with TRBD1. The sample consisted of T cells isolated from PBMCs. The TCR originated in a human donor in good health. Written as DNA, the CDR3 is TGTGCCACCAGCAGAGGGTCTCGGACAGGCAACTATGGCTACACCTTC. This codes for CATSRGSRTGNYGYTF.